This T cell receptor beta chain came from a study of blood T cell repertoires in COVID-19. Overall study context: Sites across the United States, Italy and Spain contributed samples from acute and convalescent COVID-19. The analysed material was cDNA or gDNA that came from T cells, B-cell-depleted T cells, or PBMCs.

Germline CDR1 and CDR2: MNHEY and SVGEGT. V was clipped by 2 bases and J by 5 bases, with 15 bases between them. The CDR3 runs to 15 residues. Methods used by the authors: Amplification of reference gene primers was used by the study to estimate nucleated cell counts. TCRdb keeps only in-frame clones here, not all; method: immunoSEQ multiplex PCR. V and J calls and clone size are as listed in that table; D and trimming were resolved from the DNA. Altogether around 200,000 clones are present, roughly 90% being singletons, with the ten largest covering around 1.5%. Source material: peripheral blood. This TCR derives from a man between 18 and 35 years old with active or convalescent COVID-19. The chain links TRBV6-2 or TRBV6-3 to TRBJ1-1; D not resolved. The CDR3: CASSYLGPAGTEAFF. For the CDR3, the DNA is TGTGCCAGCAGTTACCTCGGCCCCGCGGGGACTGAAGCTTTCTTT.